This TCR beta chain is drawn from a study of response to subunit inactivated influenza vaccine. TCRdb used MiXCR to reprocess the RT-PCR reads, holding one entry per CDR3 protein. Among approximately 530,000 distinct CDR3 sequences listed, approximately 7.8% were seen once. This clonotype showed up just a few times. There are 13 residues in the CDR3. In germline, CDR1 is DFQATT, CDR2 SNEGSKA (reference sequence). With 6 bases removed from V and 4 bases from J, the gap between germline ends came to 15 bases. Material: PBMCs from blood, obtained about 23 months after vaccination. This receptor was obtained from a man in his fifties or sixties who received an inactivated influenza vaccine. V usage is TRBV20-1 and J usage is TRBJ1-2; D is perhaps TRBD1 (5 bases). CDR3 coding DNA: TGCAGTGCAGACACTGGGGCCAGCTATGGCTACACCTTC. It codes for CSADTGASYGYTF.